Below are 5 T cell receptor beta chains sequenced from a single sample in a study of cytomegalovirus exposure and HLA in healthy donors. The PCR was carried out with 60 Vbeta primers and 13 Jbeta primers. Profiled with immunoSEQ multiplex PCR; TCRdb holds only in-frame clones, not every one. In the table there are around 90,000 clones, less than 65% of which are singletons. The sample taken for sequencing was PBMCs. These receptors all come from a woman in her twenties or thirties in good health and CMV-seropositive.

The chain links TRBV2 to TRBJ2-1; TRBD1 aligns across 8 bases. The V gene's germline CDR1 is SNHLY and CDR2 FYNNEI. V was pared by 2 bases and J by 4 bases, with 19 bases of the junction left unmatched. This CDR3 contains 20 residues. The CDR3 reads CASSEPSTNRGLYPYNEQFF. The DNA of the CDR3 is TGTGCCAGCAGTGAACCATCGACGAACAGGGGGTTGTACCCATACAATGAGCAGTTCTTC.

This rearrangement joins TRBV19 to TRBJ2-7; 12 nucleotides match TRBD1. Germline V lookup: CDR1 LNHDA, CDR2 SQIVND (reference sequence). The CDR3 covers 13 residues. The V segment lost 11 bases and the J segment 1 base; nucleotides outside the gene matches: 3. This chain's CDR3 is CAAGQGASYEQYF. The CDR3 DNA is TGTGCCGCGGGACAGGGGGCATCCTACGAGCAGTACTTC.

The chain links TRBV18 to TRBJ2-7, with 7 bases matching TRBD1. Trimming cost V 5 bases and J 5 bases; bases outside gene matches: 18. CDR1 KGHSH and CDR2 LQKENI come from the germline V gene. The CDR3 extends over 17 amino acids. CDR3 in DNA: TGTGCCAGCTCATCCTCAACCGGGACAGAGTTTCTCCACGAGCAGTACTTC. Translated, it gives CASSSSTGTEFLHEQYF.

The chain recombines TRBV2 with TRBJ2-3, with TRBD1 as a possible D gene (6 bases). The ends were cut back, 6 bases at V and 7 bases at J, with 17 bases in the middle. The CDR3 is 14 residues long. Germline V gene sequence: CDR1 SNHLY, CDR2 FYNNEI. CDR3 loop: CASSGDRSRNTQYF. Here the CDR3 DNA reads TGTGCCAGCAGCGGTGACAGGTCGCGCAATACGCAGTATTTT.

In its sample, this clone was seen a few times. The junction does not match germline at one end; this may be a read error. The chain has TRBV7-9 and TRBJ2-3; 7 bases match TRBD1. The germline CDR1 and CDR2 sequences are SEHNR and FQNEAQ (reference sequence). There are 16 residues in the CDR3. The CDR3 sequence is CSSSPRRDSSTDTQYF. The CDR3 nucleotides are TGTTCCAGCAGCCCCCGTCGGGACAGTAGCACAGATACGCAGTATTTT.